The 9 T cell receptor beta chains listed next were all sequenced from one sample in a study of blood T cell repertoires in COVID-19. The repertoire was sequenced with immunoSEQ multiplex PCR; TCRdb's copy has only in-frame clones and lacks some. The repertoire has 300,000 to 350,000 clones, around 89% of them found once; the top ten carry 4% to 5.5%. Material for sequencing was PBMCs or T cells enriched from blood (not recorded which). The receptors were gathered from a woman between 18 and 30 years old with acute COVID-19.

This rearrangement joins TRBV10-3 to TRBJ1-6; tentative D call: TRBD1 (5 bases). There are 14 residues in the CDR3. V was pared by 8 bases and J by 7 bases, with 15 bases between. Germline V gene data show CDR1 as ENHRY and CDR2 as SYGVKD. The CDR3 protein is CAIGREGMNSPLHF. The CDR3 coding sequence is TGTGCCATCGGGAGGGAGGGGATGAATTCACCCCTCCACTTT.

There are a few counts of this clone. The V and J genes are TRBV18 and TRBJ2-7, with D maybe TRBD2 (6 bases). Deletions cut 3 bases from V and 4 bases from J, with 19 bases between. The CDR3 totals 16 residues. Germline V gene sequence: CDR1 KGHSH, CDR2 LQKENI. The chain's CDR3 is CASSPALESGGYEQYF. CDR3 DNA sequence: TGTGCCAGCTCACCGGCACTTGAAAGCGGAGGGTACGAGCAGTACTTC. The full variable domain, in which reference TRBV18 and TRBJ2-7 provide the parts outside the CDR3, is NAGVMQNPRHLVRRRGQEARLRCSPMKGHSHVYWYRQLPEEGLKFMVYLQKENIIDESGMPKERFSAEFPKEGPSILRIQQVVRGDSAAYFCASSPALESGGYEQYFGPGTRLTVT.

V gene TRBV6-5 combines with J gene TRBJ1-5; no reliable D call. This CDR3 has 15 residues. The germline V gene encodes CDR1 MNHEY and CDR2 SVGAGI. Between the trimmed V and J ends, which lost 6 bases and 6 bases, there was a span of 18 bases. In nucleotides, the CDR3 is TGTGCCAGCAGCCGAACCGCAGTTAGCGGTCAGCCCCAGCATTTT. Encoded protein: CASSRTAVSGQPQHF.

V usage is TRBV27 and J usage is TRBJ2-1, with D perhaps TRBD2 (6 bases). CDR3 size: 16 residues. CDR1 and CDR2 from the germline V gene are MNHEY and SMNVEV (reference sequence). The ends were cut back, 5 bases at V and 7 bases at J, with 21 bases in the middle. The CDR3 nucleotides are TGTGCCAGCAGTCCCCAACTCTTGTCCGGGGGTAATGAGCAGTTCTTC. Protein: CASSPQLLSGGNEQFF.

This rearrangement joins TRBV19 to TRBJ2-5; D possibly corresponds to TRBD2 (6 bases). Trimming pared 5 bases from V and 3 bases from J, leaving 13 bases between. This CDR3 contains 14 residues. Germline CDR1 reads LNHDA; CDR2 reads SQIVND (reference sequence). The CDR3 DNA reads TGTGCCAGTAGTCCCCGGGACTCAGAAGAGACCCAGTACTTC. Translation: CASSPRDSEETQYF.

The gene calls are TRBV30 and TRBJ1-3; 7 nucleotides line up with TRBD1. V was pared by 5 bases and J by 2 bases, with 3 bases of the junction left unmatched. Germline CDR1 and CDR2: GTSNPN and SVGIG (reference sequence). The CDR3 length is 13 residues. CDR3 DNA: TGTGCCTGGGGACAGGCACCTGGAAACACCATATATTTT. As protein: CAWGQAPGNTIYF.

This clone was seen only once. V gene TRBV6-2 or TRBV6-3 combines with J gene TRBJ2-7; TRBD2 matches at 8 bases. This CDR3 is 16 amino acids long. After removal of 1 base from V and 4 bases from J, the junction contained 9 bases not matched to a gene. Per the germline V gene, CDR1 is MNHEY and CDR2 is SVGEGT. CDR3 coding DNA: TGTGCCAGCAGTTACTTTCCGGGAGGGCCACAATACGAGCAGTACTTC. Residues: CASSYFPGGPQYEQYF.

CDR3: CATSRDLGTLGTGELFF. In DNA, the CDR3 is TGTGCCACCAGCAGAGATCTGGGGACACTGGGCACCGGGGAGCTGTTTTTT. The rearrangement uses TRBV15 and TRBJ2-2; perhaps TRBD1 as D (6 bases). There are 17 residues in the CDR3. V lost 0 bases and J lost 4, with 15 bases in between. Germline CDR1 is LNHNV and CDR2 is YYDKDF (reference sequence).

V gene TRBV5-1 combines with J gene TRBJ1-4, with TRBD1 matching 8 bases. The trim removed 0 bases at V and 2 bases at J, leaving 3 bases unmatched. CDR3 length: 16 residues. Germline CDR1 and CDR2: SGHRS and YFSETQ. The DNA for the CDR3 is TGCGCCAGCAGCTTGGCTCGGACAGGGACTAATGAAAAACTGTTTTTT. Translating gives CASSLARTGTNEKLFF.